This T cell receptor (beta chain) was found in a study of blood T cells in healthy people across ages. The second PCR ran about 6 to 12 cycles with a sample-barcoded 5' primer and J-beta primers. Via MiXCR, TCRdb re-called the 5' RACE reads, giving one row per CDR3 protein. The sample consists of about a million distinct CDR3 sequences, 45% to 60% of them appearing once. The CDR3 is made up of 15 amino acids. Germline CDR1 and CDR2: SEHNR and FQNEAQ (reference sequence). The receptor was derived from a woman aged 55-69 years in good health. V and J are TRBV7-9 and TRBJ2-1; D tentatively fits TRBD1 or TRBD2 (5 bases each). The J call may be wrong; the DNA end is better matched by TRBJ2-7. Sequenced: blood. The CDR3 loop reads CASSLAVVGVGEQYF. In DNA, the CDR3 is TGTGCCAGCAGCTTAGCTGTCGTGGGGGTTGGCGAGCAGTACTTC.